The 29 T cell receptor beta chains reported below all come from one sample, sequenced in a study of identifying expanded T cells in peripheral blood. TCRdb's table, derived via immunoSEQ multiplex PCR, lists solely in-frame clones and lacks some. Among approximately 100,000 clones listed, 85% to 90% were seen once. Sequenced sample: blood. Receptors originate from a person aged 18 to 75 in good health.

The chain employs TRBV7-9 and TRBJ2-3; perhaps TRBD2 as D (5 bases). Trimming took off 0 bases at V and 6 bases at J, with 25 bases between the two ends. This CDR3 comprises 19 residues. Looked up from germline, CDR1 is SEHNR and CDR2 is FQNEAQ (reference sequence). The CDR3 DNA sequence: TGTGCCAGCAGCTTAGCCACAGCATATGTGACGGGGTTAGGGGATACGCAGTATTTT. Its protein product is CASSLATAYVTGLGDTQYF.

The chain employs TRBV7-9 and TRBJ2-7, with 11 bases that match TRBD1. The CDR3 has 14 amino acids. Trimming took 4 bases from V and 6 from J; bases not matched to a gene: 5. The germline V gene encodes CDR1 SEHNR and CDR2 FQNEAQ (reference sequence). The CDR3: CASSYRDRGAEQYF. For the CDR3, the DNA is TGTGCCAGCAGCTACCGGGACAGGGGGGCCGAGCAGTACTTC.

The V gene is TRBV7-9, the J gene TRBJ2-3; D is unclear. V was pared by 0 bases and J by 1 base, with 5 bases between. This CDR3 is 14 amino acids long. CDR1 and CDR2 (germline): SEHNR, FQNEAQ (reference sequence). DNA for the CDR3: TGTGCCAGCAGCTTAGCGGTTGGCACAGATACGCAGTATTTT. It is translated as CASSLAVGTDTQYF.

The DNA of the CDR3 is TGTGCCAGTAGTTCACCGACTGAGAGCTCTGGAAACACCATATATTTT. Translated: CASSSPTESSGNTIYF. The genes are TRBV19 and TRBJ1-3; D gene ambiguous. Germline CDR1 reads LNHDA; CDR2 reads SQIVND (reference sequence). The CDR3 is made up of 16 amino acids. Trimming removed 5 bases at V and 0 bases at J, with 14 bases between.

This chain joins TRBV7-2 and TRBJ1-1; TRBD1 matches 10 bases. Germline trimming cut 1 base from V and 0 bases from J; bases unmatched to any gene: 8. Looked up from germline, CDR1 is SGHTA and CDR2 is FQGNSA. CDR3 length: 18 amino acids. DNA of the CDR3: TGTGCCAGCAGCTTAGTCGGACAGGGGGGTAGGTTGAACACTGAAGCTTTCTTT. Protein: CASSLVGQGGRLNTEAFF.

DNA of the CDR3: TGTGCCAGCAGCTTAGATGCGGGCGGGCTTGTTGAAGCTTTCTTT. It yields the protein CASSLDAGGLVEAFF. The chain recombines TRBV11-2 with TRBJ1-1; D gene uncertain. The CDR3 covers 15 residues. Germline V gives CDR1 SGHAT, CDR2 FQNNGV. V was clipped by 0 bases and J by 7 bases, with 15 bases between them. The full variable domain, with the rest looked up from reference TRBV11-2 and TRBJ1-1, is EAGVAQSPRYKIIEKRQSVAFWCNPISGHATLYWYQQILGQGPKLLIQFQNNGVVDDSQLPKDRFSAERLKGVDSTLKIQPAKLEDSAVYLCASSLDAGGLVEAFFGQGTRLTVV.

This chain connects TRBV10-3 to TRBJ2-2, with D maybe TRBD2 (5 bases). Germline CDR1 is ENHRY and CDR2 is SYGVKD. CDR3 length equals 14 residues. V gave up 8 bases and J gave up 4 bases, with 14 bases separating them. Written as DNA, the CDR3 is TGTGCCATCCAGTCGCGAGGGTCCACCGGGGAGCTGTTTTTT. Translated, it gives CAIQSRGSTGELFF.

This sequence joins TRBV28 and TRBJ2-1; the D is unclear. Trimming pared 6 bases from V and 4 bases from J, leaving 16 bases between. CDR1 MDHEN and CDR2 SYDVKM come from the germline V gene. The CDR3 runs to 15 residues. CDR3 region: CASRQGSLSYNEQFF. The CDR3 DNA reads TGTGCCAGCAGACAAGGCTCTCTAAGTTACAATGAGCAGTTCTTC. Filled out from reference TRBV28 and TRBJ2-1, the complete variable domain reads DVKVTQSSRYLVKRTGEKVFLECVQDMDHENMFWYRQDPGLGLRLIYFSYDVKMKEKGDIPEGYSVSREKKERFSLILESASTNQTSMYLCASRQGSLSYNEQFFGPGTRLTVL.

This clone was observed once. V and J are TRBV18 and TRBJ1-1; maybe TRBD1 (5 bases). Trimming shortened V by 3 bases and J by 5 bases, and 10 bases separated the two germline ends. Germline V gives CDR1 KGHSH, CDR2 LQKENI. The CDR3 is 13 residues long. CDR3 bases: TGTGCCAGCTCACCTACCGAGGGGACTGAAGCTTTCTTT. This encodes CASSPTEGTEAFF.

The gene calls are TRBV5-6 and TRBJ2-2; TRBD1 matches at 9 bases. Germline values: CDR1 SGHDT, CDR2 YYEEEE. Unmatched junction bases numbered 7, after V lost 4 bases and J lost 6 bases. The CDR3 has 15 residues. The CDR3 loop reads CASSRTGGEAGELFF. The CDR3 nucleotides read TGTGCCAGCAGCCGAACAGGGGGCGAGGCCGGGGAGCTGTTTTTT.

V and J are TRBV9 and TRBJ2-2, with 8 bases lining up with TRBD1. Germline V CDR1 and CDR2: SGDLS, YYNGEE. V shed 2 bases, J shed 7 bases, and the junction held 4 bases outside the gene matches. CDR3 size: 14 residues. The CDR3 region is CASSVQGAVGELFF. The CDR3 DNA follows: TGTGCCAGCAGCGTTCAGGGGGCGGTCGGGGAGCTGTTTTTT.

This clone has only a few counts. The chain recombines TRBV30 with TRBJ2-3; D may match TRBD1 or TRBD2 (6 bases each). Germline V gene sequence: CDR1 GTSNPN, CDR2 SVGIG (reference sequence). V lost 7 bases to trimming and J lost 8 bases, with 16 bases between them. The CDR3 covers 12 residues. CDR3 nucleotide sequence: TGTGCCTTAGGAGGGGGGTCCGGTACGCAGTATTTT. It yields the protein CALGGGSGTQYF.

The gene calls are TRBV6-6 and TRBJ1-1; unclear D gene. Germline CDR1 and CDR2: MNHNY and SVGAGI (reference sequence). CDR3 length equals 14 residues. V was shortened by 8 bases and J by 0 bases, with 13 bases between the two germline ends. CDR3: CASRVGNLNTEAFF. CDR3 coding DNA: TGTGCCAGCCGGGTGGGCAATTTGAACACTGAAGCTTTCTTT.

The chain recombines TRBV11-2 with TRBJ1-1; D is uncertain. Trimming stripped 5 bases from V and 4 bases from J, with 11 bases between. Germline V CDR1 and CDR2: SGHAT, FQNNGV. CDR3 size: 13 residues. The CDR3 here is CASSPSGGTEAFF. The CDR3 region has the DNA TGTGCCAGCAGCCCCAGTGGCGGCACTGAAGCTTTCTTT. The variable domain in full, with the rest retrieved from reference TRBV11-2 and TRBJ1-1, is EAGVAQSPRYKIIEKRQSVAFWCNPISGHATLYWYQQILGQGPKLLIQFQNNGVVDDSQLPKDRFSAERLKGVDSTLKIQPAKLEDSAVYLCASSPSGGTEAFFGQGTRLTVV.

This sequence joins TRBV7-7 and TRBJ2-1; D possibly corresponds to TRBD1 (6 bases). Germline lookup yields CDR1 SSHAT and CDR2 FNYEAQ (reference sequence). CDR3 length: 14 residues. The ends were cut back, 1 base at V and 13 bases at J, with 17 bases in the middle. The chain's CDR3 is CASSLGGGQLTQFF. CDR3 sequence (DNA): TGTGCCAGCAGCTTAGGAGGAGGACAGCTCACCCAGTTCTTC.

This chain joins TRBV5-6 and TRBJ2-5, with D perhaps TRBD1 or TRBD2 (5 bases each). Germline loops: CDR1 SGHDT, CDR2 YYEEEE. Trimming took off 6 bases at V and 1 base at J, with 16 bases between the two ends. This CDR3 is built from 15 residues. As DNA, the CDR3 is TGTGCCAGCATTCTCCCCGGGGACCTCCAAGAGACCCAGTACTTC. Translated: CASILPGDLQETQYF.

V gene TRBV9 combines with J gene TRBJ2-1, with 8 bases fitting TRBD1. From germline, CDR1 is SGDLS and CDR2 YYNGEE. The CDR3 has 12 amino acids. J gave up 14 bases and V 3 bases, and 7 bases lay outside the gene matches. CDR3 in DNA: TGTGCCAGCAGCGCCACGGACAGGGCAGAGTTCTTC. Its protein product is CASSATDRAEFF.

V and J are TRBV20-1 and TRBJ1-2, with unresolved D. CDR3 length equals 11 residues. CDR1 is DFQATT, CDR2 SNEGSKA, per germline (reference sequence). V gave up 7 bases and J gave up 0 bases, with 6 bases separating them. The CDR3 DNA reads TGCAGTGGTTCCGCTAACTATGGCTACACCTTC. It encodes CSGSANYGYTF.

The chain carries TRBV2 and TRBJ1-2; 8 bases align to TRBD1. CDR1 and CDR2 (germline): SNHLY, FYNNEI. V lost 3 bases and J lost 7; bases outside the gene matches: 10. This CDR3 has 15 residues. The CDR3 reads CASSDLDREVGGYTF. In DNA form, the CDR3 reads TGTGCCAGCAGTGACCTGGACAGGGAAGTTGGTGGCTACACCTTC. The whole variable domain, remainder taken from reference TRBV2 and TRBJ1-2, is EPEVTQTPSHQVTQMGQEVILRCVPISNHLYFYWYRQILGQKVEFLVSFYNNEISEKSEIFDDQFSVERPDGSNFTLKIRSTKLEDSAMYFCASSDLDREVGGYTFGSGTRLTVV.

The chain joins TRBV6-1 to TRBJ2-7; D is tentatively TRBD1 or TRBD2 (6 bases each). Germline CDR1 and CDR2: MNHNS and SASEGT. This CDR3 is built from 15 residues. V lost 0 bases to trimming and J lost 2 bases, with 11 bases between them. CDR3 in amino acids: CASSEAGGGAYEQYF. DNA of the CDR3: TGTGCCAGCAGTGAAGCGGGGGGCGGGGCCTACGAGCAGTACTTC.

The J gene is TRBJ1-1, the V gene TRBV7-8; D ambiguous. The germline V and J ends were trimmed by 4 bases and 1 base, with 7 bases remaining between them. This CDR3 contains 13 residues. From germline, CDR1 is SGHVS and CDR2 FQNEAQ. CDR3 protein: CASSSIGNTEAFF. The CDR3 nucleotides read TGTGCCAGCAGCTCAATTGGGAACACTGAAGCTTTCTTT.

The V gene is TRBV7-2, the J gene TRBJ2-3, with unresolved D. CDR1 and CDR2 from the germline V gene are SGHTA and FQGNSA. V lost 2 bases and J 1 base, leaving 16 bases between the germline ends. The CDR3 totals 17 residues. Here the CDR3 reads CASSLWSFPPGTDTQYF. Written as DNA, the CDR3 is TGTGCCAGCAGCTTATGGTCTTTTCCCCCCGGCACAGATACGCAGTATTTT.

The V and J genes are TRBV30 and TRBJ1-6, with D possibly TRBD1 on 6 matching bases. Trimming removed 1 base from V and 8 bases from J, with 18 bases in between. Germline CDR1 is GTSNPN and CDR2 is SVGIG (reference sequence). The CDR3 has 16 residues. The CDR3 DNA follows: TGTGCCTGGAGTGGTACTTCGGACAGTCCCTATTCACCCCTCCACTTT. As protein: CAWSGTSDSPYSPLHF.

The chain couples TRBV29-1 to TRBJ2-5, with D unclear. The ends were cut back, 7 bases at V and 5 bases at J, with 17 bases in the middle. In germline, CDR1 is SQVTM, CDR2 ANQGSEA. This CDR3 comprises 13 residues. The CDR3 nucleotides are TGCAGCGCGAGGATTACAGTTTGGGAGACCCAGTACTTC. As protein: CSARITVWETQYF.

The V and J genes are TRBV11-2 and TRBJ2-7; a weak D match, TRBD2 (6 bases). Germline V lookup: CDR1 SGHAT, CDR2 FQNNGV. Trimming took off 5 bases at V and 7 bases at J, with 21 bases between the two ends. This CDR3 contains 15 residues. The DNA for the CDR3 is TGTGCCAGCAGCCTTATGTGGGGGGAGTCGTGGGAGCAGTACTTC. Translated, it gives CASSLMWGESWEQYF. Using reference TRBV11-2 and TRBJ2-7 for the parts outside the CDR3, the full variable domain is EAGVAQSPRYKIIEKRQSVAFWCNPISGHATLYWYQQILGQGPKLLIQFQNNGVVDDSQLPKDRFSAERLKGVDSTLKIQPAKLEDSAVYLCASSLMWGESWEQYFGPGTRLTVT.

The gene calls are TRBV7-2 and TRBJ2-1, with D possibly matching TRBD1 (6 bases). V lost 3 bases, J lost 0 bases, and 9 bases lay in between. CDR1 and CDR2 (germline): SGHTA, FQGNSA. The CDR3 contains 15 residues. The CDR3 DNA reads as TGTGCCAGCAGCTTGGACAGTTCCTCCTACAATGAGCAGTTCTTC. Translating it yields CASSLDSSSYNEQFF.

The gene calls are TRBV27 and TRBJ2-2; D might be TRBD1 (6 bases). V was shortened by 5 bases and J by 4 bases, with 14 bases between the two germline ends. CDR1 and CDR2 (germline): MNHEY, SMNVEV (reference sequence). The CDR3 extends over 15 amino acids. The CDR3 is CASSNQGQGTGELFF. In DNA, the CDR3 is TGTGCCAGCAGTAATCAGGGGCAGGGCACCGGGGAGCTGTTTTTT.

The chain couples TRBV12-5 to TRBJ2-7; D might be TRBD1 or TRBD2, each matching 5 bases. CDR3 length equals 11 residues. Trimming shortened V by 0 bases and J by 13 bases, and 10 bases separated the two germline ends. Per germline, CDR1 LGHNT and CDR2 FRNRAP. The CDR3 sequence is CASGLVRDLYF. The DNA of the CDR3 is TGTGCTAGTGGTTTGGTCCGGGACCTTTACTTC.

The V gene is TRBV5-6, the J gene TRBJ1-2; no clear D. V was shortened by 1 base and J by 2 bases, with 18 bases between the two germline ends. CDR1 and CDR2 (germline): SGHDT, YYEEEE. This CDR3 comprises 17 residues. Here the CDR3 reads CASSLRPSGVLNYGYTF. The CDR3 DNA sequence: TGTGCCAGCAGCTTGAGACCCTCCGGGGTACTCAACTATGGCTACACCTTC.